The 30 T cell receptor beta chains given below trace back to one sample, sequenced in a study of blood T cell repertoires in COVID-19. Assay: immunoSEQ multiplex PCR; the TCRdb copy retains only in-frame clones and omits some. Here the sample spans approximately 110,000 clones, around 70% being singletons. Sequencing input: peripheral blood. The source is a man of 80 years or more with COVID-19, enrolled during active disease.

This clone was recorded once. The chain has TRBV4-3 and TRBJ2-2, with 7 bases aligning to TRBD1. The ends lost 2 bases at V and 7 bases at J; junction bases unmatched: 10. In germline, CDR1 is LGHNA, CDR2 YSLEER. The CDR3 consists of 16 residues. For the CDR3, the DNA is TGCGCCAGCAGCCAAATAGGACAGGTGGCGGGCGGGGAGCTGTTTTTT. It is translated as CASSQIGQVAGGELFF.

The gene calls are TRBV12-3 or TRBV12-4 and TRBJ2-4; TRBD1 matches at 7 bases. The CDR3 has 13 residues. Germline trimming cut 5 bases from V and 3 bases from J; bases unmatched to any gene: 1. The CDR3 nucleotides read TGTGCCAGCAGTCGGGACAGCAAAAACATTCAGTACTTC. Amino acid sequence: CASSRDSKNIQYF.

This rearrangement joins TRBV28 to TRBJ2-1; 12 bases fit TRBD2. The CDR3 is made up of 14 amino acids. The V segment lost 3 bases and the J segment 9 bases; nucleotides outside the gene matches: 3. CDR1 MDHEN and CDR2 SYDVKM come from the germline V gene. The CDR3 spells CASSLTSGSGEQFF. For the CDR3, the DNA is TGTGCCAGCAGTTTGACTAGCGGGAGTGGTGAGCAGTTCTTC.

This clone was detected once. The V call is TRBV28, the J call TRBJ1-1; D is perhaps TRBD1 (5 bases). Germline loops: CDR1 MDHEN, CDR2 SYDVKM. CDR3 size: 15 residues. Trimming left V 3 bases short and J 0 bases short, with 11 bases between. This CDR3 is CASSLGGTMNTEAFF. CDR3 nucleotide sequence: TGTGCCAGCAGTTTGGGGGGGACTATGAACACTGAAGCTTTCTTT.

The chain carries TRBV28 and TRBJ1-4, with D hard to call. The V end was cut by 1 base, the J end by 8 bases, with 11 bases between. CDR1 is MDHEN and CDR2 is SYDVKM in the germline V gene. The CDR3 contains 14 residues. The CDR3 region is CASSLLGSVEKLFF. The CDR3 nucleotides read TGTGCCAGCAGTTTATTGGGGAGTGTGGAAAAACTGTTTTTT.

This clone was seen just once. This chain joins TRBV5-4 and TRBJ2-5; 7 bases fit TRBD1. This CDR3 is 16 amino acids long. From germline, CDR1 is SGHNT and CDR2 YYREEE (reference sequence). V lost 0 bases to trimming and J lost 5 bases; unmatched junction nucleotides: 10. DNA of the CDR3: TGTGCCAGCAGCTTGGACGGGACAGCCCACGGGGAGACCCAGTACTTC. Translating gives CASSLDGTAHGETQYF.

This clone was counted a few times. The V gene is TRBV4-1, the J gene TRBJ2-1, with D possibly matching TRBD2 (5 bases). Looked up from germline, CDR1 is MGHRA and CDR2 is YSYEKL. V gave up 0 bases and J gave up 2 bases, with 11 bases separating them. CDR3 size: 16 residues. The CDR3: CASSQDEGSPYNEQFF. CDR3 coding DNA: TGCGCCAGCAGCCAAGATGAGGGTTCCCCCTACAATGAGCAGTTCTTC.

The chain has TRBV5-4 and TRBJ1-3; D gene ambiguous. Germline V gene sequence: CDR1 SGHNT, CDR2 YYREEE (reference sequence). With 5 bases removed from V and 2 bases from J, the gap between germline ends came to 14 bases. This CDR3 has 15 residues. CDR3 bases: TGTGCCAGCAGTAGAGAGTCGGGAGCTGGAAACACCATATATTTT. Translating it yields CASSRESGAGNTIYF.

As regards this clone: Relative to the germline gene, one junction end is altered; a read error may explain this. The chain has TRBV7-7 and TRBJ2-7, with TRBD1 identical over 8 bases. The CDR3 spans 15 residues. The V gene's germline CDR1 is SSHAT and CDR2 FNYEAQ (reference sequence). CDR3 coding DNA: TGTGCTAGCAGCTTAAGGACAGGGCAAGACTACGAGCAGTACTTC. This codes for CASSLRTGQDYEQYF.

The CDR3 protein is CASRKSGVGGELFF. CDR3 sequence (DNA): TGTGCCAGCAGGAAATCAGGGGTGGGCGGGGAGCTGTTTTTT. The chain uses TRBV11-2 and TRBJ2-2; D possibly corresponds to TRBD1 (6 bases). CDR1 and CDR2 (germline): SGHAT, FQNNGV. CDR3 size: 14 residues. Deletions cut 6 bases from V and 7 bases from J, with 15 bases between.

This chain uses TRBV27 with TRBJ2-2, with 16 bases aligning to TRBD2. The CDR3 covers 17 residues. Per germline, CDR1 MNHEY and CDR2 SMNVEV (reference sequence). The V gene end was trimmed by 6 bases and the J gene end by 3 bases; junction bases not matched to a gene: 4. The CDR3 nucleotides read TGTGCCAGCAGAGCGGGACTAGCGGGAGGGGACACCGGGGAGCTGTTTTTT. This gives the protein CASRAGLAGGDTGELFF.

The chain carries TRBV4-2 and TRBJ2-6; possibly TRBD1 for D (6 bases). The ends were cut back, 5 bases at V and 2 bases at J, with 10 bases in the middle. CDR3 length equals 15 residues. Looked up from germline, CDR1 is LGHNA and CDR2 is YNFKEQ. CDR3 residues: CASSKGDTGANVLTF. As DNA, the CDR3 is TGTGCCAGCAGCAAAGGGGACACTGGGGCCAACGTCCTGACTTTC.

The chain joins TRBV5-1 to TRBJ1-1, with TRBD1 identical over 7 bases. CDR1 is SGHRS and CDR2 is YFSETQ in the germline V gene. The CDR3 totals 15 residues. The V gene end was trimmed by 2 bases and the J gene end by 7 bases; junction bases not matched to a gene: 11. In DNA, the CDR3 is TGCGCCAGCAGCTTTACAGGGGCGAGTGGGGGTGAAGCTTTCTTT. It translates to CASSFTGASGGEAFF.

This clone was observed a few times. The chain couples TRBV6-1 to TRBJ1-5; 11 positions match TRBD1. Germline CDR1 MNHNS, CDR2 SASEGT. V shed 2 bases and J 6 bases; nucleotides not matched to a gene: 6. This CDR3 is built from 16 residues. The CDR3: CASSETGQGVRQPQHF. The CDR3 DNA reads TGTGCCAGCAGTGAAACGGGACAGGGGGTTCGTCAGCCCCAGCATTTT.

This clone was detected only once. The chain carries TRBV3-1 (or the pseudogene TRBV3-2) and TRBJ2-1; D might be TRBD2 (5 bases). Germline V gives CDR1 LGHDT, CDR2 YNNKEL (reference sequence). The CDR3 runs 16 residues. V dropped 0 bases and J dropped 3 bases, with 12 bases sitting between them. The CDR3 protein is CASSQDEGDNYNEQFF. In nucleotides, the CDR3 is TGTGCCAGCAGCCAAGATGAGGGCGACAACTACAATGAGCAGTTCTTC.

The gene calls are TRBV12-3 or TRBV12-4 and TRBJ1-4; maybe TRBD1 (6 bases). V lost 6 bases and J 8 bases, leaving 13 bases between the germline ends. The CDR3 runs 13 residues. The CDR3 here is CASSGQLGEKLFF. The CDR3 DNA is TGTGCCAGCAGCGGACAGTTGGGGGAAAAACTGTTTTTT.

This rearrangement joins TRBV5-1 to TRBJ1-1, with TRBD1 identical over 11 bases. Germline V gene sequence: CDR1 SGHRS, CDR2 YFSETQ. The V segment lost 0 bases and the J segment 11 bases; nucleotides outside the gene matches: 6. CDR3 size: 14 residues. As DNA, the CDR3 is TGCGCCAGCAGCTTGGCAGGACAGGGGGCTCATGCTTTCTTT. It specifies CASSLAGQGAHAFF.

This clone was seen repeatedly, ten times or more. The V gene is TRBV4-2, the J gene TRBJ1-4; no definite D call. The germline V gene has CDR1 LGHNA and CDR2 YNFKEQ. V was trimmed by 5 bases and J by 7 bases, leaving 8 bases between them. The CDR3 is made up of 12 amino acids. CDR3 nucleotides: TGTGCCAGCAGCGGGTCGGGTGAAAAACTGTTTTTT. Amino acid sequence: CASSGSGEKLFF.

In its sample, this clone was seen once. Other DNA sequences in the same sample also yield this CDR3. The CDR3 spells CASSLYNEQFF. The CDR3 DNA reads TGTGCCAGTAGCCTTTACAATGAGCAGTTCTTC. The V and J genes are TRBV19 and TRBJ2-1; D uncertain. This CDR3 contains 11 residues. Trimming removed 6 bases from V and 4 bases from J, with 4 bases in between. Germline V gene lookup returns CDR1 LNHDA and CDR2 SQIVND (reference sequence).

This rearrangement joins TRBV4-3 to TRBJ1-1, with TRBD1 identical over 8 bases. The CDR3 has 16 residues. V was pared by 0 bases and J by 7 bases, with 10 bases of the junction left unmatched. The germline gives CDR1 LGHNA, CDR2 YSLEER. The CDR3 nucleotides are TGCGCCAGCAGCCAAGAAATAGCGAGACAGGGGATTGAAGCTTTCTTT. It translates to CASSQEIARQGIEAFF.

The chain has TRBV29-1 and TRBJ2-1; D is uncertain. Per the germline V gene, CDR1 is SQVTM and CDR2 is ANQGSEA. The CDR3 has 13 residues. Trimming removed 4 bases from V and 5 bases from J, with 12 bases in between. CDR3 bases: TGCAGCGTTGTGGCTTATCCGCACAATGAGCAGTTCTTC. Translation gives CSVVAYPHNEQFF.

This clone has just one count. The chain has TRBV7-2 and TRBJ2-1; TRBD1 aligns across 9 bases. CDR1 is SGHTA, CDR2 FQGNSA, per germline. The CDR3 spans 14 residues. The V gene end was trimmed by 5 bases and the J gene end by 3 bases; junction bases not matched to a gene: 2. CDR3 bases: TGTGCCAGCAGCGGGGGACAGGGCTACAATGAGCAGTTCTTC. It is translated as CASSGGQGYNEQFF.

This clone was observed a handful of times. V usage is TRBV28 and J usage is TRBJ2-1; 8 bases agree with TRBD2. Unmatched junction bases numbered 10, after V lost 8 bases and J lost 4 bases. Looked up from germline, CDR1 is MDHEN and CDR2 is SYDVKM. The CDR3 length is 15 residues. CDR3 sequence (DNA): TGTGCCAGCCATTTTAGCGGGAATACGTACAATGAGCAGTTCTTC. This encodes CASHFSGNTYNEQFF.

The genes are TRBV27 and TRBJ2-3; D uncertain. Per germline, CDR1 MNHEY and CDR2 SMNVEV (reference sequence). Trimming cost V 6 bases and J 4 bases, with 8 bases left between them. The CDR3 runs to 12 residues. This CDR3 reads CASSPLSDTQYF. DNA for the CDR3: TGTGCCAGCAGCCCTCTATCAGATACGCAGTATTTT.

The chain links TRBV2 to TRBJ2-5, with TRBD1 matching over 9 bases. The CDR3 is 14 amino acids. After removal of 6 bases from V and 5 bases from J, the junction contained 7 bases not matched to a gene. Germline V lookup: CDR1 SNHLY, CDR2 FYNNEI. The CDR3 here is CASRQTGGGETQYF. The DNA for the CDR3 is TGTGCCAGCAGACAAACAGGGGGCGGGGAGACCCAGTACTTC.

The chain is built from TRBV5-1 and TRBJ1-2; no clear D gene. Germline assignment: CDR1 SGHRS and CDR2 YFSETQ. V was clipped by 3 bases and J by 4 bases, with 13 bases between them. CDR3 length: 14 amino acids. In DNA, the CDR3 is TGCGCCAGCAGCTCCGGACTGCCGAGCTATGGCTACACCTTC. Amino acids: CASSSGLPSYGYTF.

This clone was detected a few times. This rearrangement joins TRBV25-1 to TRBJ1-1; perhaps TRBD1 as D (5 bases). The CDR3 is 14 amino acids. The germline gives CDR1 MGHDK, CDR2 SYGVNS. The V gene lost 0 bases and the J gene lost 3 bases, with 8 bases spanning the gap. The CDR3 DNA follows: TGTGCCAGCAGTGAATATACGGGGGACACTGAAGCTTTCTTT. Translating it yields CASSEYTGDTEAFF.

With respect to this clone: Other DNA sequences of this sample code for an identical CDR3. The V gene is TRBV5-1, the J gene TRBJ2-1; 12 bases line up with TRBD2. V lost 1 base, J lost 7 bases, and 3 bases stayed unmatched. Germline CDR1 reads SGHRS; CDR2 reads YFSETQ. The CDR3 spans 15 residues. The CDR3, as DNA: TGCGCCAGCAGCTTGCTAGCGGGAGGGCTGAATGAGCAGTTCTTC. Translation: CASSLLAGGLNEQFF.

CDR3 in amino acids: CASSRLGEGLTTEAFF. For the CDR3, the DNA is TGTGCCAGCAGCCGATTAGGAGAAGGTTTAACCACTGAAGCTTTCTTT. This chain uses TRBV14 with TRBJ1-1, with unresolved D. V was trimmed by 4 bases and J by 4 bases, leaving 19 bases between them. The CDR3 has 16 amino acids. CDR1 and CDR2 (germline): SGHDN, FVKESK.

The CDR3 here is CASSQAGGEKLFF. CDR3 nucleotides: TGTGCCAGCAGTCAAGCAGGGGGAGAAAAACTGTTTTTT. The rearrangement uses TRBV5-4 and TRBJ1-4, with 7 bases aligning to TRBD1. The CDR3 has 13 amino acids. Germline CDR1 and CDR2: SGHNT and YYREEE (reference sequence). V lost 5 bases to trimming and J lost 8 bases; unmatched junction nucleotides: 6.